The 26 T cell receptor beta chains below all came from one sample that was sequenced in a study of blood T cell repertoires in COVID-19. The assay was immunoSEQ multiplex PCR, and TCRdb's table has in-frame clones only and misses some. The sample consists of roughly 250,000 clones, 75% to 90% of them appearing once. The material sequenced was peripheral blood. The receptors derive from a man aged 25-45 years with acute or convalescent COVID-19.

Written as DNA, the CDR3 is TGTGCCAGCAGTATAGCTGGGAGATACGAGCAGTACTTC. Protein product: CASSIAGRYEQYF. This chain links TRBV5-8 with TRBJ2-7; D might be TRBD2 (5 bases). Trimming cost V 5 bases and J 4 bases, with 13 bases left between them. CDR1 is SGHTS and CDR2 is YDEGEE in the germline V gene. The CDR3 has 13 residues.

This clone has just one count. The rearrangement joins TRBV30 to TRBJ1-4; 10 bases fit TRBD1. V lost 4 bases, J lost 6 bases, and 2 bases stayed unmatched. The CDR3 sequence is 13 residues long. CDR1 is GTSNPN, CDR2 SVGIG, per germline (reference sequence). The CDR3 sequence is CAWKTGGDEKLFF. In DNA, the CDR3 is TGTGCCTGGAAGACAGGGGGCGATGAAAAACTGTTTTTT.

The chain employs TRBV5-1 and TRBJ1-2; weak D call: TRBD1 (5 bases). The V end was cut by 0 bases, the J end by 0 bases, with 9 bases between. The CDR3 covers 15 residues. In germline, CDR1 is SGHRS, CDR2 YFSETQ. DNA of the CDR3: TGCGCCAGCAGCTTGGAGGGGTCAGCTAACTATGGCTACACCTTC. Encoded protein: CASSLEGSANYGYTF. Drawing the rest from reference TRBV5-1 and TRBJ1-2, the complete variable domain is KAGVTQTPRYLIKTRGQQVTLSCSPISGHRSVSWYQQTPGQGLQFLFEYFSETQRNKGNFPGRFSGRQFSNSRSEMNVSTLELGDSALYLCASSLEGSANYGYTFGSGTRLTVV.

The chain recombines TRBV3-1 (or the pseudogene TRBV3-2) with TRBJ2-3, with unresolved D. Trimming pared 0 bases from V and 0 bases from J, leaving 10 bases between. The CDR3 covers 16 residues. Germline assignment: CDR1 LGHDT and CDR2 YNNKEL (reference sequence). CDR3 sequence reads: CASSQDSRFSTDTQYF. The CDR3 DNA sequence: TGTGCCAGCAGCCAAGACTCACGGTTTAGCACAGATACGCAGTATTTT.

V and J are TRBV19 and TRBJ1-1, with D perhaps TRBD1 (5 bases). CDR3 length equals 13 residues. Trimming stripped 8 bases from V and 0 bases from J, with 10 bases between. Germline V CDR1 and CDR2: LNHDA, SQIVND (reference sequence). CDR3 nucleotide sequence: TGTGCCAGTGAGAACAGGATGAACACTGAAGCTTTCTTT. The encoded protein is CASENRMNTEAFF.

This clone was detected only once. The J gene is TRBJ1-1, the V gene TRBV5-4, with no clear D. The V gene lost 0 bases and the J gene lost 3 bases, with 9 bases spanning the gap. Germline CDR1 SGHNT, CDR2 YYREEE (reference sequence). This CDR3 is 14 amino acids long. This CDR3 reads CASSLGQEDTEAFF. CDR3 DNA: TGTGCCAGCAGCTTGGGTCAGGAGGACACTGAAGCTTTCTTT.

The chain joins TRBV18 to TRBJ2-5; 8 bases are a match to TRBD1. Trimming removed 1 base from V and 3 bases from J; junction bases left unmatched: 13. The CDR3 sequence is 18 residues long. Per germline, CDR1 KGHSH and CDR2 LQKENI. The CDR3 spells CASSPRLSWGQAEETQYF. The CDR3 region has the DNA TGTGCCAGCTCACCACGTCTAAGTTGGGGACAGGCTGAAGAGACCCAGTACTTC.

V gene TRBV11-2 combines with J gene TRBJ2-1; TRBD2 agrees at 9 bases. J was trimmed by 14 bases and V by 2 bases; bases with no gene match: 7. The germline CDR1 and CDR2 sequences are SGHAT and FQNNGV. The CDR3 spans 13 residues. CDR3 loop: CASSLSWASGEFF. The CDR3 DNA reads TGTGCCAGCAGCTTATCCTGGGCTAGCGGGGAGTTCTTC.

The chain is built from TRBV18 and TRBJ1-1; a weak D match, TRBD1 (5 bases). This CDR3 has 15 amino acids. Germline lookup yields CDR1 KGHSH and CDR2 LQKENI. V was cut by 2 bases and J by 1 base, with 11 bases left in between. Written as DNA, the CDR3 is TGTGCCAGCTCACCAATTCAGGGAGGGAACACTGAAGCTTTCTTT. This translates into CASSPIQGGNTEAFF.

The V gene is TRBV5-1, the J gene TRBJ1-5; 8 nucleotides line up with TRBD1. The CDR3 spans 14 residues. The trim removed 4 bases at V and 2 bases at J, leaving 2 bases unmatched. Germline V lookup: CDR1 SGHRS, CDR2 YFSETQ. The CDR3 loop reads CASSLTGGNQPQHF. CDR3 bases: TGCGCCAGCAGCCTGACAGGGGGCAATCAGCCCCAGCATTTT.

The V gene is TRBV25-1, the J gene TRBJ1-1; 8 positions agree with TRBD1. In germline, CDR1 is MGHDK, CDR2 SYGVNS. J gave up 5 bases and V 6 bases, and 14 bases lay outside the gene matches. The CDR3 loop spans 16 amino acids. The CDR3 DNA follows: TGTGCCAGCAGCCAACCAGAGAGGACAGGGCGGACTGAAGCTTTCTTT. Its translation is CASSQPERTGRTEAFF.

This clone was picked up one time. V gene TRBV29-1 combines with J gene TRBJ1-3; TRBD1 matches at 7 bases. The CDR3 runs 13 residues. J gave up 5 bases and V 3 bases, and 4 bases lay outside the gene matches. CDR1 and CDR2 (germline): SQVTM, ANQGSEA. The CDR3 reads CSVEDRLRNTIYF. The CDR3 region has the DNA TGCAGCGTTGAGGACAGGCTCCGAAACACCATATATTTT.

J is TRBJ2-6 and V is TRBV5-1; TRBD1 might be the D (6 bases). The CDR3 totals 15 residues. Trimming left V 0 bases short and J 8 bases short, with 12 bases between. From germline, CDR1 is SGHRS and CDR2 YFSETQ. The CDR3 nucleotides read TGCGCCAGCAGCTTGGGACAGGATGGCACCAACGTCCTGACTTTC. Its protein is CASSLGQDGTNVLTF. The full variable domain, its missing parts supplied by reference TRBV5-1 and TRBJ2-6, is KAGVTQTPRYLIKTRGQQVTLSCSPISGHRSVSWYQQTPGQGLQFLFEYFSETQRNKGNFPGRFSGRQFSNSRSEMNVSTLELGDSALYLCASSLGQDGTNVLTFGAGSRLTVL.

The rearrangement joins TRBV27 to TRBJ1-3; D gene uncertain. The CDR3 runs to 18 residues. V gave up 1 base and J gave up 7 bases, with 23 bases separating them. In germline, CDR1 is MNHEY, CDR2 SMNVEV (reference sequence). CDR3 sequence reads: CASSLLSVIGRSRNTIYF. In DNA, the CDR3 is TGTGCCAGCAGTTTATTAAGCGTTATCGGCCGATCTAGGAACACCATATATTTT.

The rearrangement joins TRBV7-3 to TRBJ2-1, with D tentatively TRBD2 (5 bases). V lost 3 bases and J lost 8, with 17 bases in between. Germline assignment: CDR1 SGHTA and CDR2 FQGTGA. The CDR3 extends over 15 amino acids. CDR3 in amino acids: CASSFRTSSIDEQFF. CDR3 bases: TGTGCCAGCAGCTTCCGGACTTCGTCAATAGATGAGCAGTTCTTC.

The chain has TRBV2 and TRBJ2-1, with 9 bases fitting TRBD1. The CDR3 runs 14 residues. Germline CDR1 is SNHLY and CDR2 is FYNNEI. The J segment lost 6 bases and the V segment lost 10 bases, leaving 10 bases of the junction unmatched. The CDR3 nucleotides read TGTGCCAAAGCATGGGACAGGGATTTCAATGAGCAGTTCTTC. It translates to CAKAWDRDFNEQFF.

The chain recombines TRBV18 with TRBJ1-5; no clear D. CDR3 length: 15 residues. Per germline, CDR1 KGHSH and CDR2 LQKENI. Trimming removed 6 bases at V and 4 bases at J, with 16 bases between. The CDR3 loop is CASSTVRQQNQPQHF. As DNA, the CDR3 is TGTGCCAGCTCCACCGTCAGACAACAGAATCAGCCCCAGCATTTT.

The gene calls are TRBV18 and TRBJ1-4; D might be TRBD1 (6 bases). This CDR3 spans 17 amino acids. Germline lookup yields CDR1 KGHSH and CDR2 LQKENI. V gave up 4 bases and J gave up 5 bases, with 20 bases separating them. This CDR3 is CASSQGNLGGRNEKLFF. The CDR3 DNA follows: TGTGCCAGCTCACAGGGAAATTTAGGGGGAAGAAATGAAAAACTGTTTTTT.

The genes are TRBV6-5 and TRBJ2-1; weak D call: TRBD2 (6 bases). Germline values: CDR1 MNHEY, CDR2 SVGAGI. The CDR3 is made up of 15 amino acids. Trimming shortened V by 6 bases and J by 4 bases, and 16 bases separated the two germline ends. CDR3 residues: CASRLKGGKYNEQFF. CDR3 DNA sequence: TGTGCCAGCAGACTCAAGGGCGGGAAGTACAATGAGCAGTTCTTC.

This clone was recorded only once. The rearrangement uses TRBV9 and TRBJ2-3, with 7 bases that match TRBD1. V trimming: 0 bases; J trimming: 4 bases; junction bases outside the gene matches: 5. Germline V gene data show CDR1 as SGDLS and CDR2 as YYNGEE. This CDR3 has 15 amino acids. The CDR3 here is CASSVAPTGPDTQYF. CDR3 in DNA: TGTGCCAGCAGCGTAGCCCCGACAGGGCCAGATACGCAGTATTTT.

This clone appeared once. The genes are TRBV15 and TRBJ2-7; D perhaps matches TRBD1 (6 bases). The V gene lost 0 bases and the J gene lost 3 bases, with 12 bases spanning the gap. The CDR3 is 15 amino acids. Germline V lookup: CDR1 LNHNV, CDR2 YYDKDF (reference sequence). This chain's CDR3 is CATSRDRDNSYEQYF. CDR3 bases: TGTGCCACCAGCAGAGATAGGGACAACAGCTACGAGCAGTACTTC.

As DNA, the CDR3 is TGTGCCAGCAGCGTTGGACTCTTGAACACCGGGGAGCTGTTTTTT. It is translated as CASSVGLLNTGELFF. The gene calls are TRBV9 and TRBJ2-2; weak D call: TRBD2 (5 bases). This CDR3 has 15 residues. Trimming cost V 2 bases and J 1 base, with 9 bases left between them. CDR1 SGDLS and CDR2 YYNGEE come from the germline V gene.

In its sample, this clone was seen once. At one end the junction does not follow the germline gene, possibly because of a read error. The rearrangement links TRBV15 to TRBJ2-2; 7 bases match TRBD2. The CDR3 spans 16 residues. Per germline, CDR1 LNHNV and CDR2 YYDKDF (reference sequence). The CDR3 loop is CATSRGLGSSTGELFF. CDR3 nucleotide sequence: TGTGCCACCAGTAGAGGACTAGGGTCGAGCACCGGGGAGCTGTTTTTT.

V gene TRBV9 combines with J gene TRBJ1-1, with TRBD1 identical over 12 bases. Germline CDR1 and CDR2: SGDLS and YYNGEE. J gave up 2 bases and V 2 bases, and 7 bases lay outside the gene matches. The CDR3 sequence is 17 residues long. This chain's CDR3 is CASSVSGTGGANTEAFF. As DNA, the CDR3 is TGTGCCAGCAGCGTGAGCGGGACAGGGGGCGCAAACACTGAAGCTTTCTTT.

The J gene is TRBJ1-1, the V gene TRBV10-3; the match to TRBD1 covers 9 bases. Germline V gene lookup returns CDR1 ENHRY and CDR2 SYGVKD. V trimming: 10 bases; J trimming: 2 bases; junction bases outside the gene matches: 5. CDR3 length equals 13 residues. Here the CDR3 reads CATSDRGNTEAFF. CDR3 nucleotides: TGTGCCACCTCGGACAGGGGTAACACTGAAGCTTTCTTT.

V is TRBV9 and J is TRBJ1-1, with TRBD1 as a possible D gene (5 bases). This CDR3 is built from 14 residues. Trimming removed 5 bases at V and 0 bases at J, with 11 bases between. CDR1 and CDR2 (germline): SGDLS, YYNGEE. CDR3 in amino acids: CASSATAMNTEAFF. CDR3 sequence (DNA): TGTGCCAGCAGTGCGACAGCTATGAACACTGAAGCTTTCTTT.